These T cell receptor beta chains were read from a single sample in a study of T cell clonotyping in hematopoietic cell transplantation. Sequenced by immunoSEQ multiplex PCR; TCRdb stores in-frame clones only, minus some. Found here are about 15,000 clones, 62% of them singletons; the top ten hold 7.5% to 10%. The specimen sequenced was PBMCs. These receptors were taken from a human donor who either received an allogeneic hematopoietic cell transplant for a myeloid malignancy or was a related donor (not recorded which). Some clones in this sample may be carry-over from other donors' samples. The CDR3 runs from the conserved cysteine through the conserved F or W. D genes are given only for firm matches. Size values are once, few and many counts, or a class for expanded clones, and some rows have none.

V,J,size,D,CDR3,DNA
TRBV29-1,TRBJ2-5,once,-,CSAFAQGRQETQYF,TGCAGCGCCTTTGCGCAGGGGCGCCAAGAGACCCAGTACTTC
TRBV5-6,TRBJ1-4,-,TRBD1,CASSFSDRGLFF,TGTGCCAGCAGCTTCTCGGACAGGGGGCTGTTTTTT
TRBV30,TRBJ1-3,-,-,CAWSTSSAGNTIYF,TGTGCCTGGAGTACGTCGTCAGCAGGAAACACCATATATTTT
TRBV19,TRBJ2-7,-,-,CASRAGLFSYEQYF,TGTGCCAGTAGGGCGGGACTTTTCTCCTACGAGCAGTACTTC
TRBV27,TRBJ1-1,few,TRBD1,CASSWGGGNTEAFF,TGTGCCAGCAGTTGGGGAGGGGGCAACACTGAAGCTTTCTTT
TRBV28,TRBJ2-2,-,-,CASSLGNTGELFF,TGTGCCAGCAGTTTGGGGAACACCGGGGAGCTGTTTTTT
TRBV28,TRBJ2-7,-,-,CASRTATGPVYEQYF,TGTGCCAGCAGAACCGCTACAGGGCCGGTCTACGAGCAGTACTTC
TRBV30,TRBJ1-1,-,-,CAWSGYTNTEAFF,TGTGCCTGGAGTGGGTATACGAACACTGAAGCTTTCTTT
TRBV29-1,TRBJ1-5,-,TRBD1,CSVGTGHSNQPQHF,TGCAGCGTAGGGACAGGCCATAGCAATCAGCCCCAGCATTTT
TRBV7-2,TRBJ2-7,-,-,CASSFSGGGSYEQYF,TGTGCCAGCAGCTTCAGTGGCGGCGGGTCCTACGAGCAGTACTTC
TRBV30,TRBJ2-7,-,TRBD1,CAWSAGTGGTEQYF,TGTGCCTGGAGTGCCGGGACAGGGGGCACCGAGCAGTACTTC
TRBV29-1,TRBJ1-5,few,-,CSGGSSQDQPQHF,TGCAGCGGGGGGTCCTCGCAGGATCAGCCCCAGCATTTT
TRBV6-6,TRBJ1-2,-,-,CASSRDMAGTF,TGTGCCAGCAGCCGTGATATGGCTGGCACCTTC
TRBV6-6,TRBJ1-6,-,-,CASKQGRYSPLHF,TGTGCCAGCAAGCAGGGGAGGTATTCACCCCTCCACTTT
TRBV19,TRBJ2-3,-,-,CASSLGATDTQYF,TGTGCCAGTAGTTTAGGGGCCACAGATACGCAGTATTTT
TRBV7-2,TRBJ2-1,-,-,CASSLGGGGGYNEQFF,TGTGCCAGCAGCTTAGGTGGGGGTGGAGGTTACAATGAGCAGTTCTTC
TRBV28,TRBJ1-4,once,-,CASSLAGILNEKLFF,TGTGCCAGCAGTTTGGCCGGGATACTTAATGAAAAACTGTTTTTT
TRBV4-2,TRBJ2-7,medium-sized,TRBD2,CASSQWGGTYDEQYF,TGTGCCAGCAGCCAATGGGGGGGGACGTACGACGAGCAGTACTTC
TRBV30,TRBJ2-7,once,-,CAWGDLTYEQYF,TGTGCCTGGGGAGACCTTACTTACGAGCAGTACTTC
TRBV25-1,TRBJ1-3,-,TRBD1,CASSLSRGVVNTIYF,TGTGCCAGCAGTCTCTCCAGGGGGGTGGTAAACACCATATATTTT
TRBV30,TRBJ1-4,-,-,CACNRRSGEKLFF,TGTGCCTGCAACAGGCGGTCGGGTGAAAAACTGTTTTTT
TRBV2,TRBJ1-6,medium-sized,-,CSIGQLQNSPLHF,TGTTCCATTGGGCAGCTTCAAAATTCACCCCTCCACTTT
TRBV5-1,TRBJ2-7,-,-,CASSWDFNYEQYF,TGCGCCAGCAGCTGGGACTTTAATTACGAGCAGTACTTC
TRBV4-1,TRBJ2-7,once,-,CASSQAHLSYEQYF,TGCGCCAGCAGCCAAGCCCACCTCTCCTACGAGCAGTACTTC
TRBV19,TRBJ1-5,-,-,CASSIGLRGVQPQHF,TGTGCCAGTAGTATAGGTCTTCGCGGGGTTCAGCCCCAGCATTTT
TRBV6-5,TRBJ1-3,large,-,CASSYSSGNTIYF,TGTGCCAGCAGTTATAGCTCTGGAAACACCATATATTTT
TRBV4-3,TRBJ1-2,few,TRBD1,CASSQARTGSNYGYTF,TGCGCCAGCAGCCAAGCCAGGACAGGGAGCAACTATGGCTACACCTTC
TRBV4-2,TRBJ1-2,once,TRBD1,CASSPPPRQGAYDGYTF,TGTGCCAGCAGCCCCCCACCCCGACAGGGGGCGTATGATGGCTACACCTTC
TRBV27,TRBJ1-6,-,TRBD1,CASRTDRGVSPLHF,TGTGCCAGCAGAACCGACAGGGGAGTTTCACCCCTCCACTTT
TRBV15,TRBJ2-5,few,-,CATSRTGRWETQYF,TGTGCCACCAGCAGGACGGGACGCTGGGAGACCCAGTACTTC
TRBV6-6,TRBJ2-7,-,TRBD1,CASSPETGAIYEQYF,TGTGCCAGCTCGCCTGAGACAGGGGCCATATACGAGCAGTACTTC
TRBV19,TRBJ2-5,-,TRBD1,CASRAGTVQETQYF,TGTGCCAGTAGGGCCGGGACAGTCCAAGAGACCCAGTACTTC
TRBV6-1,TRBJ2-5,once,-,CASKSGGSQETQYF,TGTGCCAGCAAATCAGGAGGATCCCAAGAGACCCAGTACTTC
TRBV29-1,TRBJ2-7,-,-,CSVGPEHEQYF,TGCAGCGTTGGTCCGGAACACGAGCAGTACTTC
TRBV11-3,TRBJ2-1,few,TRBD1,CASSSGTVNEQFF,TGTGCCAGCAGCTCCGGGACAGTTAATGAGCAGTTCTTC
TRBV28,TRBJ1-2,-,TRBD1,CASSLWTGTGGGYTF,TGTGCCAGCAGTTTATGGACAGGGACGGGAGGAGGCTACACCTTC
TRBV7-2,TRBJ2-7,-,TRBD2,CASSFSREGHQYF,TGTGCCAGCAGCTTCTCGCGGGAGGGGCATCAGTACTTC
TRBV10-3,TRBJ2-3,few,TRBD2,CAISVGLAGTTDTQYF,TGTGCCATCAGTGTCGGGTTAGCGGGGACCACAGATACGCAGTATTTT
TRBV5-1,TRBJ2-3,few,TRBD2,CASSLEGLGRDTQYF,TGCGCCAGCAGCTTGGAGGGACTAGGAAGAGATACGCAGTATTTT
TRBV30,TRBJ1-2,few,-,CAWRGNRDGYTF,TGTGCCTGGAGGGGGAACAGAGATGGCTACACCTTC
TRBV5-6,TRBJ1-1,-,-,CASSLDGLGGNTEAFF,TGTGCCAGCAGCCTTGATGGTTTGGGGGGGAACACTGAAGCTTTCTTT
TRBV27,TRBJ2-7,-,TRBD2,CASSSSSGTSGSHEQYF,TGTGCCAGCAGTTCCTCCTCCGGGACTAGCGGATCCCACGAGCAGTACTTC
TRBV6-5,TRBJ2-3,-,-,CASSLQSTDTQYF,TGTGCCAGCAGTTTACAGAGCACAGATACGCAGTATTTT
TRBV29-1,TRBJ2-3,-,-,CSVQGTDTQYF,TGCAGCGTTCAGGGCACAGATACGCAGTATTTT
TRBV9,TRBJ2-5,-,TRBD1,CASSPLGQTQETQYF,TGTGCCAGCAGCCCCTTGGGACAGACTCAAGAGACCCAGTACTTC